This is a list of T cell receptor beta chains from one sample in a study of blood T cells in healthy people across ages. TCRdb reprocessed the 5' RACE reads via MiXCR and lists one record per CDR3 protein. The sample has some 790,000 distinct CDR3 sequences; 25% to 30% are singletons. The sample taken for sequencing was blood. Source of these receptors: a woman older than 75 in good health. Each CDR3 is given with its conserved first and last residue. D genes are given only for firm matches. Size tells how often a clone was seen (once, few, many) or the class of an expanded clone, and some rows leave it out.

TRBJ2-1	NA	TRBV3-1	TRBD2	CASSQLAGPEYNEQFF	TGTGCCAGCAGCCAGCTAGCGGGGCCCGAATACAATGAGCAGTTCTTC
TRBJ2-3	once	TRBV9	NA	CASSPLDNTDTQYF	TGTGCCAGCAGCCCGCTGGATAACACAGATACGCAGTATTTT
TRBJ2-3	NA	TRBV20-1	NA	CSARDSSARLGTDTQYF	TGCAGTGCTAGAGATAGTTCGGCCAGGCTGGGCACAGATACGCAGTATTTT
TRBJ2-1	few	TRBV5-1	NA	CASRLENIVRAPYNEQFF	TGCGCCAGCAGACTGGAAAATATAGTGAGGGCCCCTTACAATGAGCAGTTCTTC
TRBJ2-3	few	TRBV13	NA	CASSWLADTQYF	TGTGCCAGCAGCTGGCTGGCAGATACGCAGTATTTT
TRBJ2-1	few	TRBV30	TRBD1	CAWSVRTGGAYNEQFF	TGTGCCTGGAGTGTACGGACAGGGGGCGCGTACAATGAGCAGTTCTTC
TRBJ2-2	NA	TRBV5-1	NA	CASLLLSTGELFF	TGCGCCAGCCTGCTTTTAAGTACCGGGGAGCTGTTTTTT
TRBJ2-4	NA	TRBV6-2/TRBV6-3	TRBD2	CASSYSLRRGTSGGISYGQYF	TGTGCCAGCAGTTACTCCCTCCGACGGGGGACTAGCGGGGGGATCTCCTACGGGCAGTACTTC
TRBJ1-1	many	TRBV29-1	TRBD1	CSDLRTGYNTEAFF	TGCAGCGATCTTCGGACAGGCTACAACACTGAAGCTTTCTTT
TRBJ2-7	NA	TRBV6-2/TRBV6-3	NA	CASSYDDYGQYF	TGTGCCAGCAGTTACGATGACTACGGGCAGTACTTC
TRBJ2-3	many	TRBV5-6	TRBD2	CASSVPGLAKADTQYF	TGTGCCAGCAGCGTACCGGGACTAGCGAAGGCAGATACGCAGTATTTT
TRBJ1-3	NA	TRBV6-5	NA	CASSYRSSPGNTIYF	TGTGCCAGCAGTTATAGGAGTAGCCCTGGAAACACCATATATTTT
TRBJ2-2	NA	TRBV7-9	NA	CARPSWELFF	TGTGCCAGGCCCTCCTGGGAGCTGTTTTTT
TRBJ1-2	few	TRBV2	TRBD1	CASSTGGWDGYTF	TGTGCCAGCTCTACAGGGGGATGGGATGGCTACACCTTC
TRBJ2-2	NA	TRBV5-1	NA	CASSLLYTGELFF	TGCGCCAGCAGCTTGTTATACACCGGGGAGCTGTTTTTT
TRBJ1-5	few	TRBV20-1	NA	CSAVSGGGQPQHF	TGCAGTGCTGTGAGTGGGGGAGGGCAGCCCCAGCATTTT
TRBJ2-3	NA	TRBV30	NA	CAWSGAPSTDTQYF	TGTGCCTGGAGTGGAGCGCCGAGCACAGATACGCAGTATTTT
TRBJ1-2	NA	TRBV18	NA	CASSPMGSGMEGYIF	TGTGCCAGCTCACCAATGGGCTCAGGGATGGAAGGCTACATCTTC
TRBJ1-2	many	TRBV15	NA	CATSRDSNYGYTF	TGTGCCACCAGCAGAGACAGTAACTATGGCTACACCTTC
TRBJ1-1	NA	TRBV29-1	NA	CSVEVHMNTEAFF	TGCAGCGTTGAGGTCCATATGAACACTGAAGCTTTCTTT
TRBJ2-7	NA	TRBV20-1	TRBD1	CSASTGQASYEQYF	TGCAGTGCTAGTACGGGACAGGCCTCCTACGAGCAGTACTTC
TRBJ1-5	NA	TRBV28	TRBD1	CASSLDRHNQPQHF	TGTGCCAGCAGCTTGGACAGGCACAATCAGCCCCAGCATTTT
TRBJ2-2	NA	TRBV6-1	TRBD2	CASLRGANTGELFF	TGTGCCAGCCTCCGGGGGGCGAACACCGGGGAGCTGTTTTTT
TRBJ2-5	many	TRBV6-2/TRBV6-3	NA	CASTLDSQETQYF	TGTGCCAGCACCCTAGACAGCCAAGAGACCCAGTACTTC
TRBJ2-4	many	TRBV20-1	TRBD2	CSARPGLAGNKNIQYF	TGCAGTGCTAGACCCGGACTAGCGGGGAATAAAAACATTCAGTACTTC
TRBJ2-3	many	TRBV27	NA	CAAGRGTDTQYF	TGTGCAGCGGGCAGGGGGACAGATACGCAGTATTTT
TRBJ2-3	NA	TRBV20-1	NA	CSAREGRRGRADTQYF	TGCAGTGCTAGAGAGGGCCGGCGGGGGCGGGCAGATACGCAGTATTTT
TRBJ2-1	many	TRBV12-3/TRBV12-4	NA	CASRAGHHSYNEQFF	TGTGCCAGCAGGGCGGGACACCACTCCTACAATGAGCAGTTCTTC
TRBJ1-2	many	TRBV4-2	NA	CASSPADSSTNYGYTF	TGTGCCAGCAGCCCTGCTGACAGTTCTACTAACTATGGCTACACCTTC
TRBJ2-3	NA	TRBV7-2	NA	CDSSSSRYTDTQYF	TGTGACAGCAGCAGCTCCCGATACACAGATACGCAGTATTTT
TRBJ2-2	few	TRBV12-3/TRBV12-4	NA	CASSETGSGELFF	TGTGCCAGCAGCGAAACAGGGTCCGGGGAGCTGTTTTTT
TRBJ2-1	once	TRBV29-1	NA	CSVERGQYNEQFF	TGCAGCGTTGAGAGGGGCCAATACAATGAGCAGTTCTTC
TRBJ2-3	many	TRBV4-1	TRBD1	CASSLVYTGVGDTQYF	TGCGCCAGCAGCCTCGTATATACAGGGGTGGGGGATACGCAGTATTTT
TRBJ2-1	few	TRBV5-1	NA	CASSLGGVGRLLFF	TGCGCCAGCAGCTTAGGAGGAGTGGGACGATTACTGTTCTTC
TRBJ2-1	NA	TRBV5-1	TRBD1	CASSGQSNEQFF	TGCGCCAGCTCGGGACAGAGCAATGAGCAGTTCTTC
TRBJ2-7	NA	TRBV20-1	NA	CSAGRPRDSEQYF	TGCAGTGCTGGGAGACCTAGGGATTCCGAGCAGTACTTC
TRBJ2-5	once	TRBV9	NA	CASSVGNRVYQETQYF	TGTGCCAGCAGCGTAGGGAACAGGGTATACCAAGAGACCCAGTACTTC
TRBJ2-6	once	TRBV24-1	TRBD1	CATSDGTARHGANVPTF	TGTGCCACCAGTGATGGGACAGCCCGGCATGGGGCCAACGTCCCGACTTTC
TRBJ2-3	NA	TRBV19	NA	CASSRGKFQFSDTQYF	TGTGCCAGTAGTCGGGGGAAGTTTCAGTTTTCAGATACGCAGTATTTT
TRBJ2-6	NA	TRBV20-1	NA	CSAIRGGGANALTF	TGCAGTGCGATAAGGGGCGGTGGGGCCAACGCCCTGACTTTC
TRBJ2-3	NA	TRBV7-3	NA	CASSPPGVVTQYF	TGTGCCAGCAGCCCCCCGGGGGTAGTTACGCAGTATTTT
TRBJ2-3	few	TRBV20-1	TRBD1	CSAYTWTGGPADTQYF	TGCAGTGCGTACACATGGACAGGGGGCCCGGCAGATACGCAGTATTTT
TRBJ2-1	NA	TRBV20-1	NA	CSARVLPNNEQFF	TGCAGTGCTAGAGTATTACCCAACAATGAGCAGTTCTTC
TRBJ1-4	few	TRBV25-1	NA	CASSEEWLVGQVNEKLFF	TGTGCCAGCAGTGAAGAATGGTTGGTGGGGCAGGTTAATGAAAAACTGTTTTTT
TRBJ1-2	few	TRBV2	NA	CASREGETTYGYTF	TGTGCCAGCAGGGAGGGGGAGACTACGTATGGCTACACCTTC
TRBJ2-4	few	TRBV5-6	NA	CASSLEGGPQKGRNIQYF	TGTGCCAGCAGCTTGGAAGGGGGGCCTCAAAAGGGGAGAAACATTCAGTACTTC
TRBJ1-2	few	TRBV28	TRBD1	CASRSPGTEPYGYTF	TGTGCCAGCAGGTCCCCCGGGACAGAACCTTATGGCTACACCTTC
TRBJ2-5	few	TRBV6-2/TRBV6-3	NA	CASRANSQETQYF	TGTGCCAGCAGGGCCAACAGTCAAGAGACCCAGTACTTC